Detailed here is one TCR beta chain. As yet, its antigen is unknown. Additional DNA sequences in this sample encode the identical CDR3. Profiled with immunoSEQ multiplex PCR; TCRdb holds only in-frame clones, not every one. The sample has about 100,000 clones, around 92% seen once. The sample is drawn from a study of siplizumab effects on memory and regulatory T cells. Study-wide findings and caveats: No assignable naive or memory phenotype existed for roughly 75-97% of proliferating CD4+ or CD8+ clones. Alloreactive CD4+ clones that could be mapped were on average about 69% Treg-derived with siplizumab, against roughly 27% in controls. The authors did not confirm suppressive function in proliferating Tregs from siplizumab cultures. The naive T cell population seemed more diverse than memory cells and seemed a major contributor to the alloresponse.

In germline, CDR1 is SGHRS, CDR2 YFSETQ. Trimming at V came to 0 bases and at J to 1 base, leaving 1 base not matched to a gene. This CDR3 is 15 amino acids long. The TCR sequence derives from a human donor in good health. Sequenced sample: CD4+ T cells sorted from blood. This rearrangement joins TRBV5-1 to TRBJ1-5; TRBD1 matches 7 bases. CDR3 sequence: CASSLEGASNQPQHF. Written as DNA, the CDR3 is TGCGCCAGCAGCTTGGAGGGGGCGAGCAATCAGCCCCAGCATTTT.